These 24 T cell receptor beta chains came from one sample sequenced in a study of T cell repertoires in cytomegalovirus infection. TCRdb called the reads again in MiXCR, with one record for every CDR3 protein. The sample records 310,000 or so distinct CDR3 sequences, roughly 23% being singletons. Specimen: PBMCs. These receptors were obtained from a human donor in good health (CMV status not recorded). Some clones in this sample may be carry-over from other donors' samples.

There are a few counts of this clonotype. The chain combines TRBV7-8 with TRBJ2-5, with D hard to call. The CDR3 runs to 14 residues. Per germline, CDR1 SGHVS and CDR2 FQNEAQ. The V gene lost 3 bases and the J gene lost 5 bases, with 13 bases spanning the gap. The CDR3 nucleotides read TGTGCCAGCAGCTTTTTGGCTTCTGTGGAGACCCAGTACTTC. It encodes CASSFLASVETQYF.

This rearrangement joins TRBV5-1 to TRBJ2-3; tentatively, D is TRBD1 (6 bases). The germline V and J ends were trimmed by 4 bases and 1 base, with 7 bases remaining between them. Germline V gene sequence: CDR1 SGHRS, CDR2 YFSETQ. The CDR3 consists of 13 residues. This CDR3 reads CASSRTGTDTQYF. The CDR3 nucleotides are TGCGCCAGCAGCAGGACAGGCACAGATACGCAGTATTTT.

This chain links TRBV7-6 with TRBJ2-7, with 8 bases aligning to TRBD2. Losses at the gene ends were 9 bases for V and 4 bases for J; bases not matched to a gene: 11. Germline V CDR1 and CDR2: SGHVS, FNYEAQ. The CDR3 extends over 14 amino acids. The CDR3 here is CASRRTSNGYEQYF. The CDR3 DNA sequence: TGTGCCAGTAGAAGGACTAGCAATGGTTACGAGCAGTACTTC.

Many counts were recorded for this clonotype. The chain combines TRBV24-1 with TRBJ2-3, with TRBD1 identical over 7 bases. Germline V CDR1 and CDR2: KGHDR, SFDVKD. V was pared by 5 bases and J by 3 bases, with 7 bases of the junction left unmatched. CDR3 length: 15 residues. Written as DNA, the CDR3 is TGTGCCACCAGTGCCGCGTCAGGGGGTACAGATACGCAGTATTTT. This translates into CATSAASGGTDTQYF.

The chain couples TRBV7-3 to TRBJ2-3; 9 bases line up with TRBD1. Germline CDR1 SGHTA, CDR2 FQGTGA. Trimming cost V 6 bases and J 8 bases; bases outside gene matches: 3. This CDR3 region has 12 residues. Here the CDR3 DNA reads TGTGCCAGCAGTACAGGGGGCGGTACGCAGTATTTT. This gives the protein CASSTGGGTQYF.

V usage is TRBV14 and J usage is TRBJ1-1; D is unclear. The V gene lost 0 bases and the J gene lost 2 bases, with 13 bases spanning the gap. This CDR3 region has 16 residues. Germline V CDR1 and CDR2: SGHDN, FVKESK. The DNA for the CDR3 is TGTGCCAGCAGCCAAGAGGATGTTGGTATCAACACTGAAGCTTTCTTT. Its protein product is CASSQEDVGINTEAFF.

This clonotype was detected a few times. The chain couples TRBV5-6 to TRBJ2-5; D is perhaps TRBD1 (5 bases). Germline V gene data show CDR1 as SGHDT and CDR2 as YYEEEE. Trimming removed 0 bases from V and 4 bases from J, with 13 bases in between. The CDR3 is made up of 15 amino acids. The CDR3 DNA reads as TGTGCCAGCAGCTTGGGCAGGGCCCCTACAGAGACCCAGTACTTC. The encoded protein is CASSLGRAPTETQYF.

In this sample, this clonotype turned up a few times. The chain couples TRBV2 to TRBJ2-1; tentatively, D is TRBD2 (6 bases). Trimming removed 8 bases from V and 6 bases from J, with 11 bases in between. The length of the CDR3 is 12 residues. Looked up from germline, CDR1 is SNHLY and CDR2 is FYNNEI. DNA of the CDR3: TGTGCCAGCCGGGACTCCGGCAATGAGCAGTTCTTC. Protein sequence: CASRDSGNEQFF.

The chain is built from TRBV7-2 and TRBJ1-5; a possible D gene is TRBD1 (5 bases). Deletions cut 4 bases from V and 12 bases from J, with 10 bases between. The CDR3 runs 11 residues. CDR1 is SGHTA and CDR2 is FQGNSA in the germline V gene. DNA for the CDR3: TGTGCCAGCAGCTCGGGGGGGATCCAGCATTTT. Encoded protein: CASSSGGIQHF.

This clonotype was seen many times. The chain employs TRBV7-2 and TRBJ2-1; D tentatively fits TRBD1 or TRBD2 (5 bases each). The V end lost 5 bases, the J end lost 12 bases, and 23 bases lay between the germline ends. CDR1 and CDR2 from the germline V gene are SGHTA and FQGNSA. The CDR3 consists of 15 residues. The CDR3 sequence: CASSPPPGAPSRQFF. In DNA form, the CDR3 reads TGTGCCAGCAGCCCTCCCCCCGGGGCACCCTCGAGGCAGTTCTTC.

This clonotype has just a few counts. The chain combines TRBV6-2 or TRBV6-3 with TRBJ1-5, with D uncertain. V lost 6 bases and J lost 7, with 19 bases in between. The length of the CDR3 is 15 residues. CDR1 and CDR2 (germline): MNHEY, SVGEGT. The CDR3 protein is CASREVNRVRQPQHF. The CDR3 DNA is TGTGCCAGCAGAGAGGTTAACCGTGTTCGGCAGCCCCAGCATTTT.

The chain couples TRBV27 to TRBJ1-1, with D unclear. CDR3 length equals 14 residues. Germline loops: CDR1 MNHEY, CDR2 SMNVEV (reference sequence). V was pared by 7 bases and J by 4 bases, with 16 bases between. CDR3 protein: CASTLDPGATEAFF. The CDR3, as DNA: TGTGCCAGCACCCTGGACCCTGGTGCCACTGAAGCTTTCTTT.

This clonotype was observed a few times. V gene TRBV29-1 combines with J gene TRBJ2-7; D gene uncertain. Germline CDR1 SQVTM, CDR2 ANQGSEA. With 3 bases removed from V and 7 bases from J, the gap between germline ends came to 22 bases. The CDR3 runs to 15 residues. The CDR3 reads CSVEVPGRLSGEQYF. CDR3 nucleotide sequence: TGCAGCGTTGAGGTTCCAGGACGGTTAAGTGGAGAGCAGTACTTC.

This sequence joins TRBV12-3 or TRBV12-4 and TRBJ1-1; TRBD1 might be the D (5 bases). This CDR3 has 16 residues. V lost 6 bases, J lost 2 bases, and 19 bases lay in between. The CDR3 spells CASRIGTRGDNTEAFF. The CDR3 DNA reads TGTGCCAGCAGGATCGGGACCCGCGGGGATAACACTGAAGCTTTCTTT.

At least ten counts were recorded for this clonotype. The chain links TRBV7-9 to TRBJ2-1; D unclear. Trimming took off 1 base at V and 5 bases at J, with 9 bases between the two ends. Per the germline V gene, CDR1 is SEHNR and CDR2 is FQNEAQ (reference sequence). The CDR3 runs to 14 residues. CDR3 region: CASSLVSVNNEQFF. The CDR3 DNA is TGTGCCAGCAGCTTAGTATCAGTAAACAATGAGCAGTTCTTC.

In its sample, this clonotype was seen a few times. The chain joins TRBV28 to TRBJ2-1; D is unclear. The CDR3 has 15 residues. The germline gives CDR1 MDHEN, CDR2 SYDVKM. V lost 5 bases and J 0 bases, leaving 11 bases between the germline ends. The CDR3 DNA is TGTGCCAGCAGTGATACTGTGAGCTCCTACAATGAGCAGTTCTTC. It translates to CASSDTVSSYNEQFF. The complete variable domain, with remaining parts taken from reference TRBV28 and TRBJ2-1, reads DVKVTQSSRYLVKRTGEKVFLECVQDMDHENMFWYRQDPGLGLRLIYFSYDVKMKEKGDIPEGYSVSREKKERFSLILESASTNQTSMYLCASSDTVSSYNEQFFGPGTRLTVL.

This clonotype was seen a few times. The chain is built from TRBV4-3 and TRBJ2-2; D might be TRBD2 (6 bases). The CDR3 consists of 16 residues. V lost 0 bases and J lost 3, with 11 bases in between. Germline V gene sequence: CDR1 LGHNA, CDR2 YSLEER. As DNA, the CDR3 is TGCGCCAGCAGCCAAGATACGCAGCGGGACACCGGGGAGCTGTTTTTT. This gives the protein CASSQDTQRDTGELFF.

The V call is TRBV19, the J call TRBJ1-1; 7 nucleotides agree with TRBD1. V was pared by 2 bases and J by 5 bases, with 5 bases of the junction left unmatched. CDR3 length: 14 amino acids. CDR1 and CDR2 from the germline V gene are LNHDA and SQIVND (reference sequence). This CDR3 is CASSITGVGTEAFF. The CDR3 nucleotides are TGTGCCAGTAGTATAACAGGGGTTGGTACTGAAGCTTTCTTT.

This clonotype has just a few counts. The V call is TRBV29-1, the J call TRBJ2-7; 12 nucleotides line up with TRBD2. In germline, CDR1 is SQVTM, CDR2 ANQGSEA. The V and J ends lost 4 bases and 7 bases, in that order; junction bases with no gene match: 8. The CDR3 sequence is 14 residues long. CDR3: CSVGSTSGSGEQYF. The CDR3, as DNA: TGCAGCGTTGGGTCGACTAGCGGGAGTGGTGAGCAGTACTTC.

This clonotype has only a few counts. The chain uses TRBV4-1 and TRBJ2-3, with 11 nucleotides matching TRBD2. This CDR3 has 17 residues. Germline-derived CDR1 and CDR2 are MGHRA and YSYEKL. The trim removed 7 bases at V and 0 bases at J, leaving 9 bases unmatched. The CDR3, as DNA: TGCGCCAGCAACCTAGCGGGGGGCTCATCTAGCACAGATACGCAGTATTTT. Encoded protein: CASNLAGGSSSTDTQYF.

This clonotype was found many times. The chain recombines TRBV7-2 with TRBJ1-6; D unclear. V was trimmed by 1 base and J by 7 bases, leaving 5 bases between them. This CDR3 has 13 amino acids. Germline V lookup: CDR1 SGHTA, CDR2 FQGNSA. The CDR3 sequence is CASSLVRNSPLHF. DNA of the CDR3: TGTGCCAGCAGCTTAGTTCGGAATTCACCCCTCCACTTT.

This clonotype was found many times. The J gene is TRBJ1-3, the V gene TRBV7-2; 7 nucleotides match TRBD1. Germline loops: CDR1 SGHTA, CDR2 FQGNSA. J lost 2 bases, V lost 5 bases, and 6 bases had no gene match. The CDR3 length is 15 residues. DNA for the CDR3: TGTGCCAGCAGCCCGAGGACAGGCACTGGAAACACCATATATTTT. It yields the protein CASSPRTGTGNTIYF. Filled out from reference TRBV7-2 and TRBJ1-3, the complete variable domain reads GAGVSQSPSNKVTEKGKDVELRCDPISGHTALYWYRQSLGQGLEFLIYFQGNSAPDKSGLPSDRFSAERTGGSVSTLTIQRTQQEDSAVYLCASSPRTGTGNTIYFGEGSWLTVV.

This clonotype was seen many times. The chain has TRBV7-2 and TRBJ2-5; 9 bases map to TRBD2. The CDR3 sequence is 17 residues long. Germline trimming cut 2 bases from V and 2 bases from J; bases unmatched to any gene: 9. CDR1 is SGHTA, CDR2 FQGNSA, per germline. The CDR3 loop is CASSLSRGGIRQETQYF. The CDR3 nucleotides are TGTGCCAGCAGCTTATCGCGGGGGGGGATCCGACAAGAGACCCAGTACTTC.

This clonotype has ten or more counts. This sequence joins TRBV7-8 and TRBJ2-3; D perhaps matches TRBD2 (6 bases). The V and J ends lost 6 bases and 6 bases respectively, with 22 bases between them. This CDR3 contains 16 residues. Germline V gene data show CDR1 as SGHVS and CDR2 as FQNEAQ. The CDR3 coding sequence is TGTGCCAGCAGATCCCTGACGGGGGACGAACTTGATACGCAGTATTTT. Translating it yields CASRSLTGDELDTQYF.